This T cell receptor beta chain comes out of a study of T-cell memory formation after mild COVID-19. Findings of the study overall: Whereas later expanders leaned CD4+, clones contracting day 15 to 85 showed a balanced CD4/CD8 makeup. SARS-CoV-2 specificity was not confirmed for second-wave clones peaking on day 37. Cross-reactive memory seemingly joined, as some responding clones were found in pre-infection memory.

This clonotype occurred many times. The antigen is not known. Amplification by 5'RACE using constant-segment primers produced TCR alpha and TCR beta cDNA libraries that carried sample barcodes and UMIs. TCRdb called the 5' RACE reads again in MiXCR, with one record for every CDR3 protein. This table holds hundreds of thousands of distinct CDR3 sequences, approximately 15% found once. Germline V gene sequence: CDR1 MDHEN, CDR2 SYDVKM. The CDR3 length is 15 residues. J was trimmed by 0 bases and V by 6 bases; bases with no gene match: 4. The receptor's source is a young man who had mild COVID-19 (a few samples of this study predate the infection). Cell type and time point are not known. This rearrangement joins TRBV28 to TRBJ2-2; 7 nucleotides agree with TRBD2. Sequencing input: PBMCs or a T cell subset sorted from them (not recorded which). Here the CDR3 DNA reads TGTGCCAGCAGCCGCACTAGCGCGAACACCGGGGAGCTGTTTTTT. This translates into CASSRTSANTGELFF.